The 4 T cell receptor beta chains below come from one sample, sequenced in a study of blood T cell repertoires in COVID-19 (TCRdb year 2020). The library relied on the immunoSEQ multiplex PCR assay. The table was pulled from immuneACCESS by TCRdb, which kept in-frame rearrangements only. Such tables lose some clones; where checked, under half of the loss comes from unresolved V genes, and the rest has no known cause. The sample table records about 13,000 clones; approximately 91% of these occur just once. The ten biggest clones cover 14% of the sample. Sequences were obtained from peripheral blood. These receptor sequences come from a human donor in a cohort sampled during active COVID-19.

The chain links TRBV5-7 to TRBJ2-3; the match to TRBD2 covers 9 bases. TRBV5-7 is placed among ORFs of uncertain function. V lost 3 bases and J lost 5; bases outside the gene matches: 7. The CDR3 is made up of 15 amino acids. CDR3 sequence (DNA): TGTGCCAGCAGCTCCGGGCTAGCGGGACTAGATACGCAGTATTTT. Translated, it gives CASSSGLAGLDTQYF.

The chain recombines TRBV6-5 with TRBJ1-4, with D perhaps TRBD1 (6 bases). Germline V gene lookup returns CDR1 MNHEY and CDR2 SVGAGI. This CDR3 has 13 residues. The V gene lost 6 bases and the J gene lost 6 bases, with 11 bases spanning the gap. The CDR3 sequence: CASRRPGDEKLFF. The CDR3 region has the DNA TGTGCCAGCAGAAGACCAGGGGATGAAAAACTGTTTTTT.

The CDR3 bases are TGTGCCAGCAGCCCTTCCGTGGGACAGGGCTATGGCTACACCTTC. It yields the protein CASSPSVGQGYGYTF. The J gene is TRBJ1-2, the V gene TRBV7-2, with TRBD1 matching over 9 bases. This CDR3 is built from 15 residues. Trimming at V came to 5 bases and at J to 4 bases, leaving 8 bases not matched to a gene. Germline CDR1 is SGHTA and CDR2 is FQGNSA.

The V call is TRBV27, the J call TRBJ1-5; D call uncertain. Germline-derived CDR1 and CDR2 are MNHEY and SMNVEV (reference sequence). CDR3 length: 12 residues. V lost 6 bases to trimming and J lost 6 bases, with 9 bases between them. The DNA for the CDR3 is TGTGCCAGCAGGGTGAAACTTCAGCCCCAGCATTTT. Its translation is CASRVKLQPQHF.